This T cell receptor (beta chain) is drawn from a study of blood T cell repertoires in COVID-19. Study-wide background: T cells, B-cell-depleted T cells, or PBMCs supplied cDNA or gDNA.

TCRdb keeps only in-frame clones here, not all; method: immunoSEQ multiplex PCR. This sample carries approximately 58,000 clones, about 93% of them seen once, and the ten largest clones take about 9.7%. Germline lookup yields CDR1 SGHRS and CDR2 YFSETQ. Trimming at V came to 1 base and at J to 6 bases, leaving 9 bases not matched to a gene. The CDR3 is 16 residues long. This clone appeared a single time. The receptor was derived from a woman older than 75 with active COVID-19. The V call is TRBV5-1, the J call TRBJ2-2, with 7 bases aligning to TRBD1. The sequenced material came from peripheral blood. CDR3 sequence: CASSLPATGLAGELFF. The DNA for the CDR3 is TGCGCCAGCAGCTTGCCCGCGACAGGGCTGGCCGGGGAGCTGTTTTTT.